Sequencing of this T cell receptor (beta chain) was carried out in a study of shared clonotypes between healthy human individuals. Study information: CD4 naive and memory got three plates each, CD8 naive two, CD8 memory one.

Naive CD8 cells lacked CD45RO and underwent positive selection for CCR7, leaving out terminally differentiated effector memory CD45RA+ cells. Trimming took 1 base from V and 2 from J, leaving 18 bases between them. Germline V gene data show CDR1 as MGHDK and CDR2 as SYGVNS. The CDR3 has 18 residues. Assay used: immunoSEQ multiplex PCR; TCRdb lists only in-frame clones, some missing. The sample shows hundreds of thousands of clones, approximately 96% of them seen only once. This chain links TRBV25-1 with TRBJ2-1; possible D gene TRBD2, 5 bases. The TCR originated in a woman in her 30s in good health. The sequencing sample was made of naive CD8+ T cells sorted from blood. This CDR3 reads CASSELEAEEWTYNEQFF. DNA of the CDR3: TGTGCCAGCAGTGAATTGGAGGCGGAGGAGTGGACCTACAATGAGCAGTTCTTC.